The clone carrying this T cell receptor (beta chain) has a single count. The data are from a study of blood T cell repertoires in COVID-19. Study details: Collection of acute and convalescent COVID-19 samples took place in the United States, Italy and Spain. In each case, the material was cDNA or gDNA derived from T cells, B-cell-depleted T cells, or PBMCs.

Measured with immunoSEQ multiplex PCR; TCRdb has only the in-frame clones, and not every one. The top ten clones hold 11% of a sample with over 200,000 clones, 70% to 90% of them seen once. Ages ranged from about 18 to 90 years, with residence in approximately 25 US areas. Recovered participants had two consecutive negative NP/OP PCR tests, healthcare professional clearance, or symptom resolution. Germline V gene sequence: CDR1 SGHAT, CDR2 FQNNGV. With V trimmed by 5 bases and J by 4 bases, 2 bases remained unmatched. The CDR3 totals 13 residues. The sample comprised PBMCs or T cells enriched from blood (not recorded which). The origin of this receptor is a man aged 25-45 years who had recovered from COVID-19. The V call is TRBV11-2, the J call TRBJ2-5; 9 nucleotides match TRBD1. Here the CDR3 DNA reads TGTGCCAGCAGCGAACAGGGGGCAGAGACCCAGTACTTC. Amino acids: CASSEQGAETQYF.